The 25 T cell receptor beta chains below all came from one sample that was sequenced in a study of blood T cell repertoires in COVID-19 (dated by TCRdb to about 2020). Library creation used the immunoSEQ multiplex PCR assay. As stored in TCRdb, this immuneACCESS dataset retains in-frame rearrangements with V and J assigned. A fraction of the clones does not appear; measured against another copy, unresolved V genes explain less than half of the discrepancy, and the remainder lacks a known reason. The sample table lists roughly 74,000 clones, more than 70% of them with a count of one. Clones ranked in the top ten supply less than 3% of the sample. The sequenced sample consisted of peripheral blood. These receptors were taken from a man in his 70s with active or convalescent COVID-19.

The chain has TRBV18 and TRBJ1-6; 11 nucleotides match TRBD1. The CDR3 has 15 amino acids. Trimming took 6 bases from V and 9 from J; bases not matched to a gene: 7. Germline V gene data show CDR1 as KGHSH and CDR2 as LQKENI. CDR3 coding DNA: TGTGCCAGCTCGTCCGGGACAGGGGGAATTTCACCCCTCCACTTT. It specifies CASSSGTGGISPLHF. The variable domain in full, completed from reference TRBV18 and TRBJ1-6, reads NAGVMQNPRHLVRRRGQEARLRCSPMKGHSHVYWYRQLPEEGLKFMVYLQKENIIDESGMPKERFSAEFPKEGPSILRIQQVVRGDSAAYFCASSSGTGGISPLHFGNGTRLTVT.

J is TRBJ2-5 and V is TRBV30; possibly TRBD2 for D (6 bases). Germline CDR1 GTSNPN, CDR2 SVGIG (reference sequence). Trimming cost V 7 bases and J 1 base, with 22 bases left between them. The CDR3 length is 16 residues. CDR3 protein: CASHPGSQGTQETQYF. The CDR3, as DNA: TGTGCCTCCCATCCCGGGAGTCAGGGAACCCAAGAGACCCAGTACTTC.

The chain carries TRBV12-5 and TRBJ2-1; 14 positions agree with TRBD2. The CDR3 length is 14 residues. V was pared by 6 bases and J by 8 bases, with 3 bases of the junction left unmatched. Germline CDR1 reads LGHNT; CDR2 reads FRNRAP. CDR3 coding DNA: TGTGCTAGTGGCTCGGGACTAGCGGGAGATGAGCAGTTCTTC. As protein: CASGSGLAGDEQFF.

The rearrangement uses TRBV21-1 and TRBJ2-5; no DNA check was done on the table's D call, TRBD1. TRBV21-1 is labeled a pseudogene. The CDR3 spans 17 residues. CDR3 DNA sequence: TGTGCCAGCAGCAAAGAGATTCGGGCAGGGGTCCGCGAGACCCAGTACTTC. This codes for CASSKEIRAGVRETQYF.

This clone was counted between two and nine times. The chain links TRBV4-1 to TRBJ1-1; tentative D call: TRBD1 (5 bases). V shed 4 bases and J shed 3 bases, with 15 bases lying between them. Germline V gene lookup returns CDR1 MGHRA and CDR2 YSYEKL. This CDR3 is built from 15 residues. The CDR3 spells CASSPWGRGHTEAFF. The CDR3 DNA reads as TGCGCCAGCAGCCCCTGGGGGAGGGGCCACACTGAAGCTTTCTTT.

The genes are TRBV28 and TRBJ2-7; perhaps TRBD1 as D (6 bases). Germline V gene lookup returns CDR1 MDHEN and CDR2 SYDVKM. Deletions cut 6 bases from V and 2 bases from J, with 11 bases between. CDR3 length: 13 amino acids. CDR3 DNA: TGTGCCAGCAGCGGGACACCAGCCTACGAGCAGTACTTC. The encoded protein is CASSGTPAYEQYF.

The chain combines TRBV9 with TRBJ2-3; 7 bases align to TRBD2. The CDR3 loop spans 19 amino acids. Germline V gene data show CDR1 as SGDLS and CDR2 as YYNGEE. After removal of 2 bases from V and 0 bases from J, the junction contained 15 bases not matched to a gene. The CDR3 DNA reads as TGTGCCAGCAGCGTCCCATTAGGGGTGTCTAGCGGTAGCACAGATACGCAGTATTTT. Amino acid sequence: CASSVPLGVSSGSTDTQYF.

The chain combines TRBV2 with TRBJ1-1; tentatively, D is TRBD1 (6 bases). Germline loops: CDR1 SNHLY, CDR2 FYNNEI. V lost 5 bases to trimming and J lost 1 base, with 11 bases between them. The CDR3 has 14 amino acids. The CDR3 DNA follows: TGTGCCAGCAGTTCCAGGGGTTCGAACACTGAAGCTTTCTTT. This gives the protein CASSSRGSNTEAFF.

Comment on this clone: At one end, the junction sequence differs from germline, possibly due to a read error. The chain uses TRBV7-9 and TRBJ2-7; 9 bases align to TRBD2. The CDR3 has 15 residues. CDR1 SEHNR and CDR2 FQNEAQ come from the germline V gene (reference sequence). Here the CDR3 reads CASSLGLAGPTTPFF. Here the CDR3 DNA reads TGTGCCAGCAGCTTAGGGCTAGCGGGGCCTACAACGCCCTTCTTC. The full variable domain, rest sourced from reference TRBV7-9 and TRBJ2-7, is DTGVSQNPRHKITKRGQNVTFRCDPISEHNRLYWYRQTLGQGPEFLTYFQNEAQLEKSRLLSDRFSAERPKGSFSTLEIQRTEQGDSAMYLCASSLGLAGPTTPFFGPGTRLTVT.

This clone turned up a few times. The V and J genes are TRBV10-1 and TRBJ1-5, with no clear D. The CDR3 loop spans 14 amino acids. V was trimmed by 8 bases and J by 4 bases, leaving 15 bases between them. Germline CDR1 and CDR2: WNHNN and SYGVQD (reference sequence). The CDR3 sequence: CASCNWSPNQPQHF. The CDR3 DNA is TGCGCCAGCTGTAATTGGAGCCCGAATCAGCCCCAGCATTTT.

The J gene is TRBJ1-1, the V gene TRBV30; D ambiguous. Looked up from germline, CDR1 is GTSNPN and CDR2 is SVGIG (reference sequence). V was trimmed by 8 bases and J by 4 bases, leaving 14 bases between them. CDR3 size: 12 residues. The CDR3, as DNA: TGTGCCGGTCAAGGAGGGCTCACTGAAGCTTTCTTT. The encoded protein is CAGQGGLTEAFF. Variable domain in full (rest from reference TRBV30 and TRBJ1-1): SQTIHQWPATLVQPVGSPLSLECTVEGTSNPNLYWYRQAAGRGLQLLFYSVGIGQISSEVPQNLSASRPQDRQFILSSKKLLLSDSGFYLCAGQGGLTEAFFGQGTRLTVV.

The chain has TRBV10-2 and TRBJ1-5; TRBD1 aligns across 11 bases. The germline gives CDR1 WSHSY, CDR2 SAAADI. The CDR3 is 17 amino acids. The V gene end was trimmed by 5 bases and the J gene end by 2 bases; junction bases not matched to a gene: 8. The CDR3 DNA reads TGCGCCAGCAGTCTTGGACAGGGGGCAGGAGGCAATCAGCCCCAGCATTTT. This translates into CASSLGQGAGGNQPQHF.

V and J are TRBV2 and TRBJ1-3, with D maybe TRBD1 (6 bases). Deletions cut 7 bases from V and 9 bases from J, with 25 bases between. CDR1 and CDR2 (germline): SNHLY, FYNNEI. This CDR3 has 16 residues. CDR3: CASISRDTVPEVTIYF. The CDR3 bases are TGTGCCAGCATTAGTAGGGACACCGTCCCCGAAGTCACCATATATTTT. The full variable domain, rest sourced from reference TRBV2 and TRBJ1-3, is EPEVTQTPSHQVTQMGQEVILRCVPISNHLYFYWYRQILGQKVEFLVSFYNNEISEKSEIFDDQFSVERPDGSNFTLKIRSTKLEDSAMYFCASISRDTVPEVTIYFGEGSWLTVV.

This clone was observed once. The rearrangement joins TRBV9 to TRBJ2-3; D unclear. The CDR3 covers 13 residues. Germline V gives CDR1 SGDLS, CDR2 YYNGEE. V lost 4 bases and J 2 bases, leaving 8 bases between the germline ends. The CDR3 region has the DNA TGTGCCAGCAGCTACTCCCCCACAGATACGCAGTATTTT. Translating gives CASSYSPTDTQYF.

This chain links TRBV5-4 with TRBJ2-1; tentatively, D is TRBD1 (5 bases). The length of the CDR3 is 14 residues. The germline V gene encodes CDR1 SGHNT and CDR2 YYREEE (reference sequence). V was trimmed by 4 bases and J by 6 bases, leaving 14 bases between them. The CDR3: CASSKTLQVNEQFF. The CDR3, as DNA: TGTGCCAGCAGCAAGACATTACAGGTCAATGAGCAGTTCTTC.

This rearrangement joins TRBV28 to TRBJ1-2; 7 nucleotides line up with TRBD1. J lost 7 bases, V lost 7 bases, and 6 bases had no gene match. The CDR3 is 12 residues long. CDR1 is MDHEN and CDR2 is SYDVKM in the germline V gene. The CDR3 sequence: CASIPPGGGYTF. In DNA form, the CDR3 reads TGTGCCAGCATCCCCCCAGGGGGTGGCTACACCTTC.

The chain uses TRBV29-1 and TRBJ2-3, with TRBD1 identical over 10 bases. The CDR3 covers 15 residues. Germline CDR1 and CDR2: SQVTM and ANQGSEA. Trimming removed 7 bases from V and 4 bases from J; junction bases left unmatched: 11. CDR3 loop: CSARRDRGGPDTQYF. The CDR3 DNA follows: TGCAGCGCTAGAAGGGACAGGGGAGGTCCAGATACGCAGTATTTT.

The rearrangement joins TRBV4-2 to TRBJ1-4; D is unresolved. Germline loops: CDR1 LGHNA, CDR2 YNFKEQ. V was pared by 2 bases and J by 3 bases, with 19 bases between. The CDR3 runs to 18 residues. This chain's CDR3 is CASSQTLTRSAANEKLFF. CDR3 sequence (DNA): TGTGCCAGCAGCCAAACTCTGACACGCTCTGCTGCTAATGAAAAACTGTTTTTT.

The V call is TRBV6-5, the J call TRBJ1-6; D may be TRBD1 (6 bases). The germline gives CDR1 MNHEY, CDR2 SVGAGI. Trimming removed 7 bases from V and 5 bases from J, with 15 bases in between. This CDR3 contains 15 residues. The CDR3 protein is CASTLRGGHNSPLHF. CDR3 DNA: TGTGCCAGCACCCTTCGGGGGGGGCATAATTCACCCCTCCACTTT.

The V call is TRBV27, the J call TRBJ2-1; TRBD2 matches at 9 bases. V was pared by 3 bases and J by 6 bases, with 6 bases of the junction left unmatched. Germline V CDR1 and CDR2: MNHEY, SMNVEV (reference sequence). The CDR3 spans 15 residues. The CDR3 reads CASSFGGGAFNEQFF. Here the CDR3 DNA reads TGTGCCAGCAGTTTCGGCGGGGGGGCGTTCAATGAGCAGTTCTTC.

The chain recombines TRBV10-3 with TRBJ2-5; a weak D match, TRBD2 (6 bases). V gave up 0 bases and J gave up 2 bases, with 7 bases separating them. Germline-derived CDR1 and CDR2 are ENHRY and SYGVKD. The CDR3 covers 14 residues. CDR3 loop: CAISESAGQETQYF. In nucleotides, the CDR3 is TGTGCCATCAGTGAGTCTGCGGGACAAGAGACCCAGTACTTC.

The chain recombines TRBV5-1 with TRBJ2-5; possibly TRBD1 for D (6 bases). The CDR3 contains 14 residues. The ends were cut back, 2 bases at V and 4 bases at J, with 12 bases in the middle. Germline V CDR1 and CDR2: SGHRS, YFSETQ. For the CDR3, the DNA is TGCGCCAGCAGCTTCACAGGGTCAGGAGAGACCCAGTACTTC. Its protein product is CASSFTGSGETQYF.

The V gene is TRBV13, the J gene TRBJ2-3; TRBD2 agrees at 7 bases. The CDR3 has 15 residues. Germline CDR1 PRHDT, CDR2 FYEKMQ (reference sequence). After removal of 5 bases from V and 2 bases from J, the junction contained 7 bases not matched to a gene. CDR3 residues: CASSLTSGVTDTQYF. The CDR3 bases are TGTGCCAGCAGCCTAACGAGCGGGGTCACAGATACGCAGTATTTT.

This clone was found once. The chain employs TRBV9 and TRBJ2-1, with no clear D. Trimming stripped 0 bases from V and 5 bases from J, with 12 bases between. The CDR3 extends over 15 amino acids. Germline V gene sequence: CDR1 SGDLS, CDR2 YYNGEE. The CDR3 DNA sequence: TGTGCCAGCAGCGTAGAAGCGCCAAGCCACAATGAGCAGTTCTTC. Encoded protein: CASSVEAPSHNEQFF.

The rearrangement uses TRBV5-1 and TRBJ2-4, with a tentative D call TRBD1 (5 bases). Germline V gene data show CDR1 as SGHRS and CDR2 as YFSETQ. The CDR3 extends over 13 amino acids. Trimming took 1 base from V and 4 from J, leaving 6 bases between them. CDR3: CASSLSGKNIQYF. The CDR3 region has the DNA TGCGCCAGCAGCTTGTCAGGGAAAAACATTCAGTACTTC.